This TCR beta chain was obtained from a study of shared clonotypes between healthy human individuals. Some clones are missing from TCRdb's copy, which holds only in-frame ones; the method was immunoSEQ multiplex PCR. The sample consists of under 2.5 million clones, around 93% of them appearing once. The ends were cut back, 6 bases at V and 0 bases at J, with 12 bases in the middle. CDR1 and CDR2 (germline): MDHEN, SYDVKM. The CDR3 is made up of 14 amino acids. The TCR sequence derives from a man aged 18 to 30 in good health. Some clones in this sample may be carry-over from other donors' samples. The chain has TRBV28 and TRBJ2-7; no definite D call. The sample comprised naive CD4+ T cells from PBMCs. Subset meaning: CD45RA+ positively selected. CDR3: CASRAPKSSYEQYF. The CDR3 nucleotides read TGTGCCAGCAGGGCACCGAAAAGCTCCTACGAGCAGTACTTC.